This T cell receptor beta chain was profiled in a study of OX40 agonist ivuxolimab in advanced cancers. About the study as a whole: Ivuxolimab was a fully human IgG2 agonistic monoclonal antibody targeting the costimulatory receptor OX40 (CD134). The paper describes the monotherapy dose-escalation part (N ≈ 52 patients) of the phase I trial of ivuxolimab. Of the approximately 53 patients in dose escalation, some 20 had hepatocellular carcinoma, roughly 15 had melanoma, 9 had renal cell carcinoma and 9 had head and neck cancer. Patients were allowed to have had prior anti-PD-1, anti-PD-L1 or anti-CTLA-4 therapy, and around 41% of the dose-escalation patients had previously received checkpoint inhibitors. Intravenous ivuxolimab was administered to patients every 2 weeks at six dose levels: 0.01, 0.1, 0.3, 1.5, 3 and 10 mg/kg. Three dose-escalation patients achieved partial responses, one with hepatocellular carcinoma and two with cutaneous melanoma. The point of sequencing TCRbeta in the periphery was to test whether ivuxolimab changed TCR sequence diversity and drove clonal T-cell expansion. In the dose-escalation cohort, approximately 83% of patients were male, and the mean age was around 60 years with a range of roughly 23 to 79. Overall study results and their limits: After ivuxolimab, expanded clones were on average more numerous among CD8+ T cells than among CD4+ T cells. Low levels of normalized T-cell clonal expansion were also seen in some nonresponding patients. At doses from 0.1 to 3.0 mg/kg, clonal expansion was seen in both CD4+ and CD8+ blood T cells between baseline and week 6. Antigen specificity was not determined for the clonally expanded peripheral T cells. In the 0.1-3.0 mg/kg groups, partial responders had among the lowest normalized peripheral clonal expansion, particularly in CD8+ T cells.

The trial excluded patients who had a history of autoimmune disease or who were on systemic immunosuppression. Peripheral blood for TCR sequencing was collected from all dose cohorts at baseline, on cycle 4 day 1, and on cycle 7 day 1. The samples were drawn from a first-in-human, open-label, multicenter phase I dose-escalation trial of ivuxolimab. Adults with locally advanced or metastatic head and neck squamous cell, hepatocellular, melanoma or renal cell carcinoma were enrolled in the trial. Before TCR sequencing, CD4+ T cells and CD8+ T cells from peripheral blood were sorted into separate populations. Comments on this clone: Its antigen is still unknown. Base qualities are not at hand, and no much larger clone is one base apart.

Taken from the germline V gene, the CDR1 and CDR2 loops are LGHNA and YSLEER. The V and J ends are trimmed by 0 bases and 9 bases, leaving 12 bases between them. The CDR3 spans 14 residues, from the cysteine through the phenylalanine. CDR3 DNA is the only sequence kept; it has 42 bases, read in frame from the first base. For sequencing of the TCRbeta CDR3 region, genomic DNA was extracted from the sorted cells. The immunoSEQ Assay was used for sequencing of TCRbeta CDR3 regions. The immuneACCESS repertoire file appears here via TCRdb, limited to in-frame rearrangements. These files lack a portion of the clones; in checked studies, under half of the deficit traces to unresolved V genes, and the cause of the others is not known. Recorded for this sample are 70,000 to 95,000 clones; 80% to 90% of them occurred a single time. Jointly, the top ten make up roughly 6.3% of the sample.

The TCR originated in an adult with an advanced solid tumor such as melanoma, head and neck, liver or kidney cancer. This chain joins TRBV4-3 to TRBJ2-4; the D gene remains uncertain. Material: CD4+ or CD8+ T cells sorted from blood, obtained in a trial of the OX40 agonist ivuxolimab. The sequence in DNA is TGCGCCAGCAGCCAAGATATGAAGACTGGCATTCAGTACTTC. This is translated as CASSQDMKTGIQYF.